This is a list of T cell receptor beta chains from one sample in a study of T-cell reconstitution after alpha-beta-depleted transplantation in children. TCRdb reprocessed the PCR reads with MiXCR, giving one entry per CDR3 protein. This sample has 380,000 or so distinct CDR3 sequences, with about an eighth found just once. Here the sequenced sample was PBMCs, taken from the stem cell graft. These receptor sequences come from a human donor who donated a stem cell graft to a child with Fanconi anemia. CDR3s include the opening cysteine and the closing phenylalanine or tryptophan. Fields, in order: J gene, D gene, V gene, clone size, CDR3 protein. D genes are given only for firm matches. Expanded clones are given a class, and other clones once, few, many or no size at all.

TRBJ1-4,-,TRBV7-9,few,CASSAERSDEKLFF
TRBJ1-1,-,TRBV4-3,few,CASREASGLQGRAFF
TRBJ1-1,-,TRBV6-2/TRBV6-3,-,CATRAGSVNTEAFF
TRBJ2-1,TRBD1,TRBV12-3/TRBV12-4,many,CASSLAGTGNEQFF
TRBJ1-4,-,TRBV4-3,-,CASSQEVLQAGELFF
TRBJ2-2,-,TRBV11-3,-,CASSSTGRGELFF
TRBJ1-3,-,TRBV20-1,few,CSAMTGWDTIYF
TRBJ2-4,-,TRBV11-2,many,CASSLDPILAKNIQYF
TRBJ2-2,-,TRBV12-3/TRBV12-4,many,CASSLGLTGELFF
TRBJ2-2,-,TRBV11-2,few,CASSSLWAGELFF
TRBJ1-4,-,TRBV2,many,CASSESGRRQFF
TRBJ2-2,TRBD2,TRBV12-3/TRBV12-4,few,CASSPSGGASGELFF
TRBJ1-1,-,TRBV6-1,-,CASNARRGPEAFF
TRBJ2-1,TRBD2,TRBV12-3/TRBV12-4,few,CASSLTSGVNEQFF
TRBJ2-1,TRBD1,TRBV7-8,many,CASSSGQGTYNEQFF
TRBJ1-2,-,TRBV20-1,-,CSAREIRRGFVYGYTF
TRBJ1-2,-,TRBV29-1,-,CSACRDPMDGYTF
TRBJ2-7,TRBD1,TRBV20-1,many,CSASLGQLMEQYF
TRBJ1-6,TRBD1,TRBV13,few,CASSLGQGASSPLHF
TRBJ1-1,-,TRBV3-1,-,CASSQDSSPLGTEAFF